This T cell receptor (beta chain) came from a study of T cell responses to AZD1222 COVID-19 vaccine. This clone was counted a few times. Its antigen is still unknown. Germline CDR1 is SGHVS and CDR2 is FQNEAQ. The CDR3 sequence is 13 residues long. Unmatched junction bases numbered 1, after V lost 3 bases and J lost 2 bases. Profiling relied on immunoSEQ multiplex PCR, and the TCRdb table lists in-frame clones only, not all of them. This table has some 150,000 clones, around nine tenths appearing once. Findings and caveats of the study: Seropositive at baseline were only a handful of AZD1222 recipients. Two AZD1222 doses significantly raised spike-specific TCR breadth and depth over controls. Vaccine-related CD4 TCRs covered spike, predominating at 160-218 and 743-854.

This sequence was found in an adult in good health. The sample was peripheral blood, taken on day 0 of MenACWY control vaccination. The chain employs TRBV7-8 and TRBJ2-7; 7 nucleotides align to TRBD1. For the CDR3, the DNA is TGTGCCAGCAGCTTCGACAGGGCCTACGAGCAGTACTTC. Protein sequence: CASSFDRAYEQYF.